The 15 T cell receptor beta chains given below trace back to one sample, sequenced in a study of metastatic and nonmetastatic thyroid tumors. TCRdb reprocessed the PCR reads using MiXCR. The sample has some 31,000 clones, approximately 15% seen once; the top ten hold around 7.2%. Before thyroid surgery, none of the patients had received any treatment. Sequenced input: blood. The receptors here all came from a female donor with papillary thyroid cancer or a benign thyroid nodule (not recorded which). Some clones in this sample may be carry-over from other donors' samples.

This rearrangement joins TRBV11-2 to TRBJ2-7; 10 nucleotides line up with TRBD1. V lost 4 bases and J lost 3; bases outside the gene matches: 6. Per germline, CDR1 SGHAT and CDR2 FQNNGV. CDR3 length equals 15 residues. CDR3 DNA sequence: TGTGCCAGCAGCTCGGGGTGGGACAGGGGCTACGAGCAGTACTTC. Translated, it gives CASSSGWDRGYEQYF.

This clone was seen repeatedly, ten times or more. The gene calls are TRBV6-2 or TRBV6-3 and TRBJ2-3; TRBD2 matches at 14 bases. The CDR3 sequence is 16 residues long. V was clipped by 6 bases and J by 0 bases; unmatched bases: 2. The germline V gene encodes CDR1 MNHEY and CDR2 SVGEGT. CDR3 nucleotides: TGTGCCAGCAGGGGGACTAGCGGGAGAAGCACAGATACGCAGTATTTT. Its translation is CASRGTSGRSTDTQYF.

The rearrangement uses TRBV20-1 and TRBJ1-2; no clear D. Germline CDR1 DFQATT, CDR2 SNEGSKA (reference sequence). The ends were cut back, 1 base at V and 8 bases at J, with 17 bases in the middle. The CDR3 covers 14 residues. The CDR3 DNA follows: TGCAGTGCTAGAGGGGTTGACATCTCGCGGGGCTACACCTTC. Its protein is CSARGVDISRGYTF.

This clone was recorded a few times. This chain uses TRBV6-1 with TRBJ2-2, with no clear D. The CDR3 sequence is 12 residues long. Germline CDR1 and CDR2: MNHNS and SASEGT. V gave up 4 bases and J gave up 4 bases, with 4 bases separating them. In DNA, the CDR3 is TGTGCCAGCAGTGCGTCCACCGGGGAGCTGTTTTTT. It yields the protein CASSASTGELFF.

This clone is categorized as medium-sized (0.01 to 0.1%). The chain employs TRBV6-2 or TRBV6-3 and TRBJ2-7, with TRBD2 matching 13 bases. The CDR3 has 18 amino acids. Germline V gives CDR1 MNHEY, CDR2 SVGEGT. With V trimmed by 7 bases and J by 7 bases, 19 bases remained unmatched. The CDR3 loop is CASTWALLAGGRFGEQYF. The CDR3 region has the DNA TGTGCCAGCACCTGGGCGCTACTAGCGGGAGGGCGGTTCGGTGAGCAGTACTTC.

This clone was seen a handful of times. One base away lies a much larger clone, so this may be a sequencing read error. This chain uses TRBV29-1 with TRBJ1-1; D gene ambiguous. The CDR3 is made up of 13 amino acids. In germline, CDR1 is SQVTM, CDR2 ANQGSEA. Trimming pared 6 bases from V and 5 bases from J, leaving 16 bases between. CDR3 residues: CSVTRRGGTEAFF. The CDR3 DNA follows: TGCAGCGTCACTAGACGGGGAGGGACTGAAGCTTTCTTT.

The rearrangement uses TRBV5-1 and TRBJ2-5; D unresolved. V lost 0 bases to trimming and J lost 5 bases, with 8 bases between them. Germline-derived CDR1 and CDR2 are SGHRS and YFSETQ. The CDR3 spans 13 residues. DNA of the CDR3: TGCGCCAGCAGCTTGGCTTGTGGGGAGACCCAGTACTTC. It encodes CASSLACGETQYF.

This clone was counted many times. The gene calls are TRBV7-9 and TRBJ2-2; D gene unclear. The CDR3 spans 11 residues. Germline loops: CDR1 SEHNR, CDR2 FQNEAQ (reference sequence). Between the trimmed V and J ends, which lost 6 bases and 2 bases, there was a span of 1 base. The CDR3 DNA is TGTGCCAGCAGAAACACCGGGGAGCTGTTTTTT. It yields the protein CASRNTGELFF.

This clone came up many times. This chain joins TRBV6-5 and TRBJ2-1, with D uncertain. The CDR3 is made up of 17 amino acids. Trimming took off 6 bases at V and 3 bases at J, with 21 bases between the two ends. The germline gives CDR1 MNHEY, CDR2 SVGAGI. CDR3 sequence (DNA): TGTGCCAGCAGCCCTACCGGTCGAGGCGGAAACTACAATGAGCAGTTCTTC. Protein: CASSPTGRGGNYNEQFF.

The rearrangement uses TRBV7-3 and TRBJ2-7; D perhaps matches TRBD2 (5 bases). Germline CDR1 is SGHTA and CDR2 is FQGTGA. Trimming pared 2 bases from V and 6 bases from J, leaving 14 bases between. The CDR3 loop spans 14 amino acids. The CDR3 bases are TGTGCCAGCAGCTTACACGGGGATTCAGGCGAGCAGTACTTC. Residues: CASSLHGDSGEQYF. The full variable domain, rest sourced from reference TRBV7-3 and TRBJ2-7, is GAGVSQTPSNKVTEKGKYVELRCDPISGHTALYWYRQSLGQGPEFLIYFQGTGAADDSGLPNDRFFAVRPEGSVSTLKIQRTERGDSAVYLCASSLHGDSGEQYFGPGTRLTVT.

The chain couples TRBV5-1 to TRBJ2-7; 9 bases align to TRBD2. This CDR3 comprises 14 residues. With 4 bases clipped from V and 3 bases from J, the junction kept 5 bases outside the gene matches. The germline V gene encodes CDR1 SGHRS and CDR2 YFSETQ. CDR3 sequence reads: CASSASGVFYEQYF. CDR3 nucleotide sequence: TGCGCCAGCAGCGCTAGCGGGGTTTTCTACGAGCAGTACTTC.

The J gene is TRBJ2-3, the V gene TRBV5-8; the match to TRBD2 covers 8 bases. The CDR3 loop spans 15 amino acids. The germline V gene has CDR1 SGHTS and CDR2 YDEGEE. V lost 3 bases to trimming and J lost 0 bases; unmatched junction nucleotides: 3. This CDR3 is CASSSGRASTDTQYF. CDR3 DNA: TGTGCCAGCAGCTCCGGGAGGGCCAGCACAGATACGCAGTATTTT.

As regards this clone: It is likely a read error, because the conserved phenylalanine at the end of the CDR3 is missing. The DNA is left out, because the CDR3 cannot be placed on it with certainty; the CDR3 is given as TCRdb lists it. The chain carries TRBV6-1 and TRBJ1-6; the table assigns TRBD1, which was not confirmed against the DNA. Germline V gene lookup returns CDR1 MNHNS and CDR2 SASEGT. The length of the CDR3 is 15 amino acids, counting both ends. The CDR3 loop is CASSDWQGHNSPLNL.

By share, this clone ranks as medium-sized. CDR3 bases: TGTGCCAGCAGTTACCGGGGACAACCCAGGGACGAGCAGTACTTC. The encoded protein is CASSYRGQPRDEQYF. The V and J genes are TRBV6-5 and TRBJ2-7; a possible D gene is TRBD1 (6 bases). CDR3 length: 15 amino acids. The germline V gene encodes CDR1 MNHEY and CDR2 SVGAGI. The ends were cut back, 2 bases at V and 5 bases at J, with 16 bases in the middle.

This clone was recorded a few times. This chain joins TRBV2 and TRBJ1-2, with TRBD1 matching over 7 bases. Unmatched junction bases numbered 10, after V lost 8 bases and J lost 7 bases. The germline V gene has CDR1 SNHLY and CDR2 FYNNEI. The CDR3 spans 13 residues. The CDR3 protein is CASFQQGYFGYTF. CDR3 in DNA: TGTGCCAGCTTCCAACAGGGGTACTTTGGCTACACCTTC.